The clone carrying this TCR beta chain has just one count. Its antigen is undetermined. A process of 5'RACE template switching, which added a universal primer site and UMIs, was used to make TCR cDNA. TCRdb used MiXCR to reprocess the 5' RACE reads, holding one entry per CDR3 protein. The sample holds some 420,000 distinct CDR3 sequences; approximately 19% are singletons and the top ten take about 18%. The data stem from a study of T cells after yellow fever vaccination. Study-wide context: For low cell numbers, libraries were made with SMART-Seq v4 Ultra Low Input.

Study-level findings and limits: CD4 and CD8 compartments shared a small share of clonotypes. The booster saw the reappearance of most primary-vaccination clones (more than 95% CD4, 70% to 90% CD8).

Germline CDR1 reads SEHNR; CDR2 reads FQNEAQ (reference sequence). The CDR3 extends over 15 amino acids. Trimming pared 8 bases from V and 6 bases from J, leaving 17 bases between. The receptor comes from a man younger than 35 who received the YFV17D yellow fever vaccine. The sample here was PBMCs, taken before the yellow fever booster vaccination. V and J are TRBV7-9 and TRBJ1-6; no firm D call. CDR3 sequence (DNA): TGTGCCAGCTCAAGGAGAAGTCAGATTAATTCACCCCTCCACTTT. It codes for CASSRRSQINSPLHF.